This TCR beta chain was recorded in a study of human T cells and chemical hapten exposure. Between the trimmed V and J ends, which lost 6 bases and 3 bases, there was a span of 9 bases. The CDR3 spans 14 residues. CDR1 and CDR2 (germline): WSHSY, SAAADI. Via MiXCR, TCRdb re-called the RACE reads, giving one row per CDR3 protein. Counted here are under 100,000 distinct CDR3 sequences, 8.5% occurring once; the ten biggest clones make up roughly 2.6%. The sample's time point: pre-sensitization, week 0. The treatment: therapeutic diphenylcyclopropenone sensitization with weekly scalp DPC. This chain uses TRBV10-2 with TRBJ1-6, with D unresolved. This TCR came from a man aged 35-49 years with alopecia areata. Some clones in this sample may be carry-over from other donors' samples. Material: whole blood, obtained in connection with sensitization to the hapten diphenylcyclopropenone (DPC). This CDR3 is CASRTQVYNSPLHF. CDR3 coding DNA: TGCGCCAGCAGGACGCAAGTCTATAATTCACCCCTCCACTTT.